This TCR beta chain was captured in a study of T cell responses to AZD1222 COVID-19 vaccine. Overall study findings and caveats: The sample set comprised mostly white British donors with more females, and clonal diversity was possibly underestimated. Every sample of the repertoires postdated the peak T cell response. Two AZD1222 administrations were followed by greater Spike-specific TCR breadth and depth. Among those given AZD1222, only 5 to 7 were seropositive at baseline.

To note about this clone: Its antigen is not known.

Germline V gives CDR1 SGHTA, CDR2 FQGNSA. CDR3 length: 14 residues. J was trimmed by 10 bases and V by 5 bases; bases with no gene match: 10. The table came from immunoSEQ multiplex PCR; TCRdb's copy has only in-frame clones and leaves some out. This table has 110,000 to 150,000 clones, more than 85% appearing once. The source is an adult in good health. This sequence joins TRBV7-2 and TRBJ2-1; the match to TRBD1 covers 8 bases. This sample comprised peripheral blood, obtained on day 0 of AZD1222 vaccination. The CDR3 sequence is CASSLPTGVGEQFF. CDR3 in DNA: TGTGCCAGCAGCCTCCCGACAGGGGTAGGGGAGCAGTTCTTC.